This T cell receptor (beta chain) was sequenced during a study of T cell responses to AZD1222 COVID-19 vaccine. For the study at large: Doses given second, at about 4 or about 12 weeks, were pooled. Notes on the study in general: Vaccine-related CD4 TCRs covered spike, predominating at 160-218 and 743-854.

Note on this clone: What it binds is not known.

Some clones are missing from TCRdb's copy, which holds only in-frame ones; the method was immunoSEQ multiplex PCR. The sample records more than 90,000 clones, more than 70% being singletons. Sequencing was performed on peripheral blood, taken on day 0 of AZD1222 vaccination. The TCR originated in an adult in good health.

The CDR3 loop is CASSPNYSNQPQHF. The CDR3 DNA is TGTGCCAGCAGCCCGAATTATAGCAATCAGCCCCAGCATTTT. The chain employs TRBV5-5 and TRBJ1-5, with no clear D. Trimming cost V 4 bases and J 0 bases, with 8 bases left between them. The CDR3 is made up of 14 amino acids. Germline V CDR1 and CDR2: SGHKS, YYEKEE (reference sequence). Drawing the rest from reference TRBV5-5 and TRBJ1-5, the complete variable domain is DAGVTQSPTHLIKTRGQQVTLRCSPISGHKSVSWYQQVLGQGPQFIFQYYEKEERGRGNFPDRFSARQFPNYSSELNVNALLLGDSALYLCASSPNYSNQPQHFGDGTRLSIL.